This T cell receptor beta chain is drawn from a study of blood T cell repertoires in COVID-19. The overall study: T cells, B-cell-depleted T cells, or PBMCs supplied cDNA or gDNA.

Authors' processing steps: From reference gene primer amplification, estimates of nucleated cell counts were derived. Only in-frame clones appear in the TCRdb table, and some are missing; sequencing was by immunoSEQ multiplex PCR. The D gene and trimming were derived from the DNA, and the V and J assignments and clone size from that table. The table has fewer than 350,000 clones, approximately 85% seen once. Recruitment covered under 25 US areas and drew participants whose ages spanned roughly 18 to 100 years. V was clipped by 6 bases and J by 2 bases, with 9 bases between them. Germline V gene sequence: CDR1 MNHEY, CDR2 SVGAGI. The CDR3 has 13 amino acids.

The clonotype originates from a young man who had recovered from COVID-19. The sample taken for sequencing was PBMCs or T cells enriched from blood (not recorded which). The chain links TRBV6-5 to TRBJ2-3, with a weak D call TRBD1 (6 bases). The CDR3 is CASSGQITDTQYF. CDR3 coding DNA: TGTGCCAGCAGCGGACAGATCACAGATACGCAGTATTTT.